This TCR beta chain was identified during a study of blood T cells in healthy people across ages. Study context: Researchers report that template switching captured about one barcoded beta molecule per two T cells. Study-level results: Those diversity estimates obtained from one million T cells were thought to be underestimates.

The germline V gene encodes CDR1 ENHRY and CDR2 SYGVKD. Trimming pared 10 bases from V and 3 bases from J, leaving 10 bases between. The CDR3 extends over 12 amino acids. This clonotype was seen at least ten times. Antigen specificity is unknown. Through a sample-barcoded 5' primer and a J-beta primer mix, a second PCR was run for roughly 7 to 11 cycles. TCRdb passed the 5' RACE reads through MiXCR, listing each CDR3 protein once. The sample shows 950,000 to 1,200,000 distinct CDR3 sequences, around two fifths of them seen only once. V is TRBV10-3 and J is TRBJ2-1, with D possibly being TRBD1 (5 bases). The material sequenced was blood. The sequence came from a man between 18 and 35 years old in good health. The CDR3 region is CATSTVYNEQFF. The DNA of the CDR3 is TGTGCCACGTCGACAGTCTACAATGAGCAGTTCTTC.